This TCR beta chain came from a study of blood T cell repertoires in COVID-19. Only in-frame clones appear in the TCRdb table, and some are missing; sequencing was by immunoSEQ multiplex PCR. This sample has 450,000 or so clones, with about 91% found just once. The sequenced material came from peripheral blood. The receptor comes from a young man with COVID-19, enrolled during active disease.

As DNA, the CDR3 is TGTGCCAGCAGTACTAGCGGGAGCACAGATACGCAGTATTTT. This encodes CASSTSGSTDTQYF. This chain links TRBV11-3 with TRBJ2-3; 9 nucleotides match TRBD2. This CDR3 has 14 amino acids. The trim removed 6 bases at V and 0 bases at J, leaving 1 base unmatched. Looked up from germline, CDR1 is SGHNT and CDR2 is YENEEA.